These 25 T cell receptor beta chains share one sample of origin, sequenced in a study of shared clonotypes between healthy human individuals. The protocol was immunoSEQ multiplex PCR, while the TCRdb copy is restricted to in-frame clones and leaves out a portion. This sample carries over a million clones, 75% of them seen once, and the ten largest clones take nearly 1.5%. The sequencing sample was made of memory CD4+ T cells sorted from blood. The subset was: CD45RA-negative fraction. Receptors originate from a man aged 18 to 29 in good health.

V gene TRBV27 combines with J gene TRBJ1-2, with 9 bases matching TRBD1. The germline V gene has CDR1 MNHEY and CDR2 SMNVEV (reference sequence). CDR3 length equals 14 residues. The V gene end was trimmed by 8 bases and the J gene end by 7 bases; junction bases not matched to a gene: 11. In DNA form, the CDR3 reads TGTGCCAGCTCCGTAGACACAGGGGGCAGTGGCTACACCTTC. Its protein is CASSVDTGGSGYTF.

This clone was detected only a few times. The V call is TRBV12-5, the J call TRBJ1-5; possible D gene TRBD1, 6 bases. Between the trimmed V and J ends, which lost 7 bases and 5 bases, there was a span of 15 bases. From germline, CDR1 is LGHNT and CDR2 FRNRAP. The CDR3 covers 14 residues. CDR3 protein: CASARTGLDQPQHF. CDR3 DNA sequence: TGTGCTAGTGCCCGCACAGGGTTAGATCAGCCCCAGCATTTT.

This clone was found once. The CDR3 coding sequence is TGCGCCAGCAGCTTCGGACAGGCTAGCACAGATACGCAGTATTTT. This translates into CASSFGQASTDTQYF. The rearrangement joins TRBV5-1 to TRBJ2-3; 7 bases align to TRBD1. Losses at the gene ends were 2 bases for V and 0 bases for J; bases not matched to a gene: 3. Germline V lookup: CDR1 SGHRS, CDR2 YFSETQ. The CDR3 spans 15 residues.

This clone was detected only a few times. The chain is built from TRBV10-1 and TRBJ1-1, with 7 nucleotides matching TRBD1. Germline loops: CDR1 WNHNN, CDR2 SYGVQD (reference sequence). The V segment lost 3 bases and the J segment 4 bases; nucleotides outside the gene matches: 5. The CDR3 has 14 residues. CDR3 sequence (DNA): TGCGCCAGCAGTGAATACAGGGGAAGCACTGAAGCTTTCTTT. Residues: CASSEYRGSTEAFF.

This clone was detected once. This sequence joins TRBV7-9 and TRBJ2-5; TRBD2 is a possible D gene (6 bases). Germline lookup yields CDR1 SEHNR and CDR2 FQNEAQ (reference sequence). Trimming shortened V by 5 bases and J by 0 bases, and 10 bases separated the two germline ends. The CDR3 is made up of 14 amino acids. The CDR3 coding sequence is TGTGCCAGCAGCATGCTAGCGCACCAAGAGACCCAGTACTTC. Encoded protein: CASSMLAHQETQYF.

This chain uses TRBV5-6 with TRBJ2-5; 10 nucleotides line up with TRBD1. The CDR3 loop spans 15 amino acids. V trimming: 4 bases; J trimming: 3 bases; junction bases outside the gene matches: 6. The germline V gene encodes CDR1 SGHDT and CDR2 YYEEEE. The CDR3 here is CASSTAGTGEETQYF. The DNA of the CDR3 is TGTGCCAGCAGCACCGCCGGGACAGGGGAAGAGACCCAGTACTTC.

This clone appeared a single time. This rearrangement joins TRBV18 to TRBJ2-2, with D unresolved. V was shortened by 4 bases and J by 5 bases, with 11 bases between the two germline ends. The V gene's germline CDR1 is KGHSH and CDR2 LQKENI. The CDR3 contains 14 residues. Here the CDR3 reads CASSLKTLTGELFF. For the CDR3, the DNA is TGTGCCAGCTCACTCAAGACCCTAACCGGGGAGCTGTTTTTT.

CDR3 in amino acids: CASTVQGGPYEQYF. CDR3 nucleotide sequence: TGTGCCAGCACCGTACAGGGGGGTCCCTACGAGCAGTACTTC. This chain connects TRBV28 to TRBJ2-7, with TRBD1 matching 8 bases. After removal of 7 bases from V and 2 bases from J, the junction contained 7 bases not matched to a gene. Germline V lookup: CDR1 MDHEN, CDR2 SYDVKM. The CDR3 covers 14 residues. Variable domain in full (rest from reference TRBV28 and TRBJ2-7): DVKVTQSSRYLVKRTGEKVFLECVQDMDHENMFWYRQDPGLGLRLIYFSYDVKMKEKGDIPEGYSVSREKKERFSLILESASTNQTSMYLCASTVQGGPYEQYFGPGTRLTVT.

The chain links TRBV10-3 to TRBJ1-1; no reliable D call. Trimming cost V 0 bases and J 8 bases, with 7 bases left between them. The length of the CDR3 is 12 residues. Germline V gives CDR1 ENHRY, CDR2 SYGVKD. CDR3: CAISESTREAFF. Written as DNA, the CDR3 is TGTGCCATCAGTGAGTCGACCCGGGAAGCTTTCTTT.

This rearrangement joins TRBV9 to TRBJ2-5, with D possibly matching TRBD2 (5 bases). V was trimmed by 2 bases and J by 3 bases, leaving 8 bases between them. There are 13 residues in the CDR3. CDR1 SGDLS and CDR2 YYNGEE come from the germline V gene. The CDR3 loop reads CASSVTMKETQYF. DNA for the CDR3: TGTGCCAGCAGCGTGACTATGAAAGAGACCCAGTACTTC.

The chain employs TRBV7-2 and TRBJ1-4; D gene ambiguous. In germline, CDR1 is SGHTA, CDR2 FQGNSA. V was pared by 0 bases and J by 8 bases, with 16 bases between. This CDR3 has 16 amino acids. The CDR3 loop reads CASSLASLSLGEKLFF. In nucleotides, the CDR3 is TGTGCCAGCAGCTTAGCGAGCCTCTCTTTAGGGGAAAAACTGTTTTTT. The complete variable domain, with remaining parts taken from reference TRBV7-2 and TRBJ1-4, reads GAGVSQSPSNKVTEKGKDVELRCDPISGHTALYWYRQSLGQGLEFLIYFQGNSAPDKSGLPSDRFSAERTGGSVSTLTIQRTQQEDSAVYLCASSLASLSLGEKLFFGSGTQLSVL.

V usage is TRBV16 and J usage is TRBJ2-1, with D possibly matching TRBD2 (5 bases). V was clipped by 0 bases and J by 5 bases, with 14 bases between them. Germline loops: CDR1 KGHSY, CDR2 FQNENV. The CDR3 length is 16 residues. The CDR3 DNA reads as TGTGCCAGCAGCCAATCGGGTAGCGCTAGGGACAATGAGCAGTTCTTC. Translation gives CASSQSGSARDNEQFF.

The rearrangement joins TRBV6-5 to TRBJ1-5, with D perhaps TRBD1 (5 bases). The germline V gene encodes CDR1 MNHEY and CDR2 SVGAGI. The V and J ends lost 0 bases and 7 bases respectively, with 10 bases between them. This CDR3 has 14 residues. CDR3 coding DNA: TGTGCCAGCAGTTACTCCCAGGGCTACCAGCCCCAGCATTTT. Translated, it gives CASSYSQGYQPQHF.

This clone was seen at least ten times. The rearrangement joins TRBV20-1 to TRBJ1-1; D gene ambiguous. The V gene's germline CDR1 is DFQATT and CDR2 SNEGSKA (reference sequence). The ends were cut back, 5 bases at V and 6 bases at J, with 10 bases in the middle. The CDR3 has 11 residues. This chain's CDR3 is CSAPDAPEAFF. DNA for the CDR3: TGCAGTGCTCCGGACGCCCCTGAAGCTTTCTTT.

The rearrangement joins TRBV9 to TRBJ2-5; 14 positions agree with TRBD2. The germline gives CDR1 SGDLS, CDR2 YYNGEE. The CDR3 consists of 17 residues. Trimming at V came to 2 bases and at J to 1 base, leaving 4 bases not matched to a gene. The CDR3 sequence is CASSVSGLAGGQETQYF. The DNA for the CDR3 is TGTGCCAGCAGCGTTTCAGGACTAGCGGGGGGCCAAGAGACCCAGTACTTC.

The chain is built from TRBV14 and TRBJ2-1; D possibly corresponds to TRBD2 (6 bases). V was pared by 5 bases and J by 8 bases, with 16 bases between. Looked up from germline, CDR1 is SGHDN and CDR2 is FVKESK. CDR3 length: 14 residues. The CDR3 loop is CASSTGLGGHEQFF. CDR3 sequence (DNA): TGTGCCAGCAGCACGGGACTCGGAGGCCATGAGCAGTTCTTC.

The CDR3 region has the DNA TGTGCCAGCAGCACTAGCGGGTCCCCCTACGAGCAGTACTTC. Protein sequence: CASSTSGSPYEQYF. The chain uses TRBV6-1 and TRBJ2-7, with 9 positions matching TRBD2. The trim removed 6 bases at V and 2 bases at J, leaving 5 bases unmatched. CDR3 length: 14 residues. CDR1 and CDR2 from the germline V gene are MNHNS and SASEGT.

This clone was counted once. The chain couples TRBV30 to TRBJ2-3; TRBD2 might be the D (6 bases). The ends were cut back, 2 bases at V and 4 bases at J, with 19 bases in the middle. The germline V gene encodes CDR1 GTSNPN and CDR2 SVGIG (reference sequence). The CDR3 has 16 amino acids. CDR3 in DNA: TGTGCCTGGAGTAAAGACGCTTACCCGGGGGCAGATACGCAGTATTTT. It is translated as CAWSKDAYPGADTQYF.

This clone was detected once. V usage is TRBV5-6 and J usage is TRBJ1-2; 7 bases match TRBD1. Per germline, CDR1 SGHDT and CDR2 YYEEEE. Trimming at V came to 0 bases and at J to 2 bases, leaving 7 bases not matched to a gene. The CDR3 length is 16 residues. CDR3 protein: CASSLARDSPNYGYTF. The DNA for the CDR3 is TGTGCCAGCAGCTTGGCCCGGGACAGCCCCAACTATGGCTACACCTTC.

The chain carries TRBV5-1 and TRBJ2-7, with 9 bases identical to TRBD1. The germline gives CDR1 SGHRS, CDR2 YFSETQ. Germline trimming cut 4 bases from V and 3 bases from J; bases unmatched to any gene: 5. CDR3 length equals 14 residues. DNA for the CDR3: TGCGCCAGCAGCATTGACAGGGGGTTCTACGAGCAGTACTTC. Translated, it gives CASSIDRGFYEQYF.

V is TRBV30 and J is TRBJ2-5; D is perhaps TRBD1 (7 bases). This CDR3 region has 13 residues. CDR1 is GTSNPN and CDR2 is SVGIG in the germline V gene (reference sequence). V was trimmed by 7 bases and J by 1 base, leaving 13 bases between them. Written as DNA, the CDR3 is TGTGCCTTATCAGGGGGACTCCAAGAGACCCAGTACTTC. It is translated as CALSGGLQETQYF.

V and J are TRBV9 and TRBJ1-1, with 10 bases lining up with TRBD1. V shed 4 bases, J shed 0 bases, and the junction held 6 bases outside the gene matches. The CDR3 sequence is 16 residues long. The germline gives CDR1 SGDLS, CDR2 YYNGEE. This CDR3 is CASSRRTGGMNTEAFF. The CDR3 DNA follows: TGTGCCAGCAGCCGTCGGACAGGGGGTATGAACACTGAAGCTTTCTTT.

In the case of this clone: Other DNA sequences of this sample code for an identical CDR3. The CDR3 nucleotides read TGTGCCATCAGTGAGTCGGGGGTGGAGACCCAGTACTTC. It codes for CAISESGVETQYF. This sequence joins TRBV10-3 and TRBJ2-5, with D possibly being TRBD1 or TRBD2 (5 bases each). The CDR3 totals 13 residues. Trimming pared 0 bases from V and 5 bases from J, leaving 7 bases between. Germline-derived CDR1 and CDR2 are ENHRY and SYGVKD.

Only a few counts were recorded for this clone. The chain couples TRBV10-2 to TRBJ1-5; tentative D call: TRBD1 (5 bases). Trimming cost V 2 bases and J 4 bases, with 9 bases left between them. The V gene's germline CDR1 is WSHSY and CDR2 SAAADI. This CDR3 comprises 14 residues. CDR3 DNA sequence: TGCGCCAGCAGTGAGCGACAGTTTAATCAGCCCCAGCATTTT. It specifies CASSERQFNQPQHF.

The J gene is TRBJ2-7, the V gene TRBV11-1; tentatively, D is TRBD1 (6 bases). The length of the CDR3 is 16 residues. Between the trimmed V and J ends, which lost 3 bases and 1 base, there was a span of 16 bases. Germline-derived CDR1 and CDR2 are SGHAT and FQDESV (reference sequence). The CDR3 spells CASSLGQWEESYEQYF. DNA of the CDR3: TGTGCCAGCAGCTTGGGACAATGGGAAGAATCCTACGAGCAGTACTTC.